Below, 8 T cell receptor beta chains from the same sample are listed, as sequenced in a study of T cell responses to AZD1222 COVID-19 vaccine. Sequenced by immunoSEQ multiplex PCR; TCRdb stores in-frame clones only, minus some. The sample yields about 140,000 clones, 85% to 95% seen once. The material was peripheral blood, obtained on day 0 of AZD1222 vaccination. Every receptor here comes from an adult in good health.

The chain carries TRBV6-6 and TRBJ1-2, with D maybe TRBD1 (6 bases). The CDR3 totals 14 residues. V lost 7 bases and J lost 7, with 19 bases in between. CDR1 is MNHNY, CDR2 SVGAGI, per germline (reference sequence). The CDR3 reads CASTSNRVVGGYTF. CDR3 DNA: TGTGCCAGCACATCAAACAGGGTTGTAGGTGGCTACACCTTC.

This rearrangement joins TRBV24-1 to TRBJ2-1, with 13 bases identical to TRBD2. Germline CDR1 reads KGHDR; CDR2 reads SFDVKD. The J segment lost 8 bases and the V segment lost 5 bases, leaving 5 bases of the junction unmatched. The CDR3 runs 15 residues. CDR3 residues: CATSGTSGSMYEQFF. As DNA, the CDR3 is TGTGCCACCAGTGGGACTAGCGGGAGTATGTATGAGCAGTTCTTC.

The rearrangement links TRBV6-5 to TRBJ2-3; D gene uncertain. Germline CDR1 reads MNHEY; CDR2 reads SVGAGI. The V and J ends lost 3 bases and 1 base respectively, with 8 bases between them. The CDR3 extends over 14 amino acids. The chain's CDR3 is CASSYFTGTDTQYF. The CDR3 DNA is TGTGCCAGCAGTTATTTTACGGGCACAGATACGCAGTATTTT.

This chain connects TRBV3-1 (or the pseudogene TRBV3-2) to TRBJ2-5, with 8 bases aligning to TRBD1. The CDR3 runs to 16 residues. CDR1 LGHDT and CDR2 YNNKEL come from the germline V gene (reference sequence). V was clipped by 3 bases and J by 3 bases; unmatched bases: 9. CDR3 coding DNA: TGTGCCAGCAGCCACCCAGGACAGGGTTGGAAAGAGACCCAGTACTTC. Protein sequence: CASSHPGQGWKETQYF.

The chain recombines TRBV19 with TRBJ1-5; D ambiguous. The CDR3 contains 16 residues. V shed 0 bases and J shed 3 bases, with 12 bases lying between them. The germline V gene has CDR1 LNHDA and CDR2 SQIVND (reference sequence). CDR3: CASSIDGLSINQPQHF. The DNA for the CDR3 is TGTGCCAGTAGTATAGATGGGCTCAGTATCAATCAGCCCCAGCATTTT.

The chain employs TRBV4-1 and TRBJ1-2; 10 bases align to TRBD1. CDR3 length equals 16 residues. Germline V gives CDR1 MGHRA, CDR2 YSYEKL. The ends lost 0 bases at V and 5 bases at J; junction bases unmatched: 6. This chain's CDR3 is CASSQDKLGQGYGYTF. For the CDR3, the DNA is TGCGCCAGCAGCCAAGATAAATTGGGACAGGGGTATGGCTACACCTTC.

The chain joins TRBV6-5 to TRBJ2-1; 7 bases are a match to TRBD2. This CDR3 is built from 15 residues. CDR1 is MNHEY, CDR2 SVGAGI, per germline. Losses at the gene ends were 7 bases for V and 8 bases for J; bases not matched to a gene: 14. The CDR3 nucleotides read TGTGCCAGCATCCTCTGGGGGGGTATAATCTATGAGCAGTTCTTC. Encoded protein: CASILWGGIIYEQFF.

The chain recombines TRBV2 with TRBJ2-1; D may be TRBD1 or TRBD2 (5 bases each). Germline CDR1 reads SNHLY; CDR2 reads FYNNEI. This CDR3 has 13 amino acids. V lost 7 bases and J lost 7, with 14 bases in between. The CDR3 region is CASTPRWGNEQFF. The CDR3, as DNA: TGTGCCAGCACCCCCCGCTGGGGGAATGAGCAGTTCTTC.